Listed below are T cell receptor beta chains from one sample, sequenced in a study of T cells in Graves' hyperthyroidism and ophthalmopathy. From the multiplex PCR reads, TCRdb called clonotypes with MiXCR, one entry per CDR3 protein. The sample yields fewer than 750,000 distinct CDR3 sequences, about 43% seen once. Sequencing was carried out using peripheral blood or thyroid tissue (not recorded which). The receptors shown here come from a woman younger than 30 with Graves' hyperthyroidism. Each CDR3 is given with its conserved first and last residue. The order of the fields is clone size, D gene, V gene, CDR3 protein. The D gene is left open where the match is weak. Where a row states a size, it is once, few, many or the class of an expanded clone; other rows omit it.

many | - | TRBV20-1 | CSAAKGIQPQHF
- | - | TRBV7-9 | CASSLGGALALPINQYF
many | - | TRBV13 | CASSLGTENTEAFF
few | TRBD1 | TRBV7-2 | CASSLRGQGEGYTF
many | - | TRBV5-1 | CASSLGYTGELFF
- | - | TRBV24-1 | CATSDLPGRDTYNEQFF
- | - | TRBV7-9 | CASSSGRSSYNEQYF
many | - | TRBV12-3/TRBV12-4 | CASSLSLGRNSGANVLTF
many | - | TRBV12-3/TRBV12-4 | CATPISGGLTGNTIYF
- | TRBD2 | TRBV6-5 | CASSTNALAGHEQYF
many | - | TRBV2 | CASSEADSFNQPQHF
- | - | TRBV29-1 | CSFQDLGETQYF
- | TRBD1 | TRBV27 | CASSLSPTGYYGYTF
- | - | TRBV4-1 | CASSQVVMGYEQYF
many | - | TRBV5-8 | CASSLAGSGYGYTF
few | - | TRBV2 | CASSFRPTNEKLFF
- | - | TRBV2 | CASTTGRGYEQYF
few | TRBD2 | TRBV25-1 | CASSELLGLASGRYTDTQYF